This T cell receptor (beta chain) is drawn from a study of blood T cell repertoires in COVID-19 (dated by TCRdb to the early 2020s). General notes on the study: Samples covering the acute and convalescent phases of COVID-19 were provided by collaborators in the United States, Italy and Spain. The material from the prospective study consisted of cDNA or gDNA derived from T cells, B-cell-depleted T cells, or PBMCs. The dataset comprised deeply sampled blood TCRbeta repertoires from subjects exposed to, actively infected with, or recovered from COVID-19. Samples were obtained from the ongoing ImmuneRACE study (first 160 participants) and from about 1,300 subjects provided by 6 global collaborators. Nearly every sample came with metadata listing a de-identified subject ID, COVID-19 status, age in years and sex. The repertoires were released in a freely available public database intended as a resource for research on the immune response to SARS-CoV-2. HLA class I and class II types, where available, came from metadata supplied by the sample provider rather than from assay-based typing.

From the cysteine through the phenylalanine, the CDR3 covers 18 amino acids. CDR3 DNA is the only sequence kept; it has 54 bases, read in frame from the first base. The junction shows trimming of 1 base on V and 2 bases on J, and the gene matches do not reach 11 bases of it. From a lookup of the germline V gene, CDR1 and CDR2 are SGHVS and FQNEAQ. This clone was observed once. Which antigen it targets is not known. No qualities accompany the bases; no much larger clone lies one base away. The full study reports these points: The quantity of clinical and demographic metadata differed by source and by participant and was supplied without curation.

Whole blood was collected in K2EDTA tubes by collaborating institutions according to the institutions' own protocols. For TCRbeta analysis, collaborators shipped samples as frozen whole blood, isolated PBMCs, or DNA extracted from either of those sample types. TCRbeta CDR3 regions were amplified from genomic DNA by means of the immunoSEQ Assay, a bias-controlled multiplex PCR. In the authors' own workflow: The number of nucleated cells in each sample was estimated from the amplification of reference gene primers within the assay. Sequence reads were collapsed and filtered to measure the absolute abundance of every unique TCRbeta CDR3 rearrangement. For each sample, productive Simpson clonality was calculated by taking the square root of Simpson's diversity index across productive rearrangements. TCRdb holds this immuneACCESS table with in-frame rearrangements only. Some clones are missing; in checked studies, unresolved V genes explain under half, and the rest has no known cause. V, J and clone size are those of that table, while D and trimming were read from the DNA. The sample yields around 200,000 clones; roughly 90% were counted once. The ten largest clones represent 1.6% of the sample.

The sequence was collected from a man between 18 and 35 years old with active or convalescent COVID-19. The chain couples TRBV7-8 to TRBJ2-1; 7 bases in the middle match TRBD2. The specimen was peripheral blood. This receptor has the CDR3 CASSLGPMAGVAYNEQFF. The nucleotide sequence is TGTGCCAGCAGCTTAGGCCCCATGGCGGGGGTGGCCTACAATGAGCAGTTCTTC. Here the CDR3 is joined to the reference TRBV7-8 and TRBJ2-1 genes, and the full variable domain is: GAGVSQSPRYKVAKRGQDVALRCDPISGHVSLFWYQQALGQGPEFLTYFQNEAQLDKSGLPSDRFFAERPEGSVSTLKIQRTQQEDSAVYLCASSLGPMAGVAYNEQFFGPGTRLTVL.